This T cell receptor (beta chain) was observed in a study of blood T cell repertoires in COVID-19. The wider study: Sources were T cells, B-cell-depleted T cells, or PBMCs; the material itself was cDNA or gDNA.

Original handling: Reference gene primer amplification gave nucleated cell count estimates. The protocol was immunoSEQ multiplex PCR, while the TCRdb copy is restricted to in-frame clones and leaves out a portion. Clone size and V and J calls were adopted from that table, with D and trimming inferred from the DNA. The sample comprises around 150,000 clones, roughly 89% of which are singletons, and 3% to 4.5% rests with the top ten. The CDR3 has 18 residues. Germline values: CDR1 SGHKS, CDR2 YYEKEE (reference sequence). V dropped 0 bases and J dropped 10 bases, with 25 bases sitting between them. This clonotype originated in a woman aged 60-75 years who had recovered from COVID-19. The material sequenced was peripheral blood. This sequence joins TRBV5-5 and TRBJ1-4, with D possibly TRBD1 on 5 matching bases. The CDR3, as DNA: TGTGCCAGCAGCTTGGGGTCAGGGTTGATTTCCCTTTCAGGAAAACTGTTTTTT. This codes for CASSLGSGLISLSGKLFF.